This TCR beta chain comes out of a study of blood T cells in healthy people across ages. The CDR3 is made up of 14 amino acids. Trimming removed 3 bases from V and 4 bases from J, with 14 bases in between. The germline CDR1 and CDR2 sequences are DFQATT and SNEGSKA (reference sequence). PCR was performed a second time for about 6 to 12 cycles using a sample-barcoded 5' primer and a J-beta primer mix. All samples yielded 3 million or more CDR3-containing paired-end reads. A single record per CDR3 protein comes from TCRdb applying MiXCR to the 5' RACE reads. The sample holds roughly 700,000 distinct CDR3 sequences, 32% seen once.

This chain connects TRBV20-1 to TRBJ2-3; tentatively, D is TRBD2 (6 bases). The receptor was derived from a woman aged 80 or over in good health. The material sequenced was blood. For the CDR3, the DNA is TGCAGTGCTAGCTGGGCGGGGACTGCAGATACGCAGTATTTT. Amino acids: CSASWAGTADTQYF.